The 28 T cell receptor beta chains in this list originate from one sample, sequenced in a study of identical twins listed by TCRdb under 2016. The method was 5' RACE. Instrument used: Illumina HiSeq 2000. TCRdb redid the processing of the public reads, applying fastp at Q25 and MiXCR, and retained in-frame beta chains. A single entry per CDR3 protein holds the most common genes and DNA from its merged rows. The sample records about 810,000 distinct CDR3 sequences, approximately 13% of which are singletons. The ten top clones hold 1.5% to 2% of the sample. The same sample was also studied in work on yellow fever vaccine responses in identical twins.

Sample: PBMCs. These receptor sequences come from a woman younger than 35 in good health.

At least ten counts were recorded for this clonotype. CDR3 DNA sequence: TGCGCCAGCAACAAAGGAGGGACCCCGAATGAAAAACTGTTTTTT. Translation: CASNKGGTPNEKLFF. The rearrangement links TRBV5-1 to TRBJ1-4, with D maybe TRBD1 (5 bases). Germline CDR1 reads SGHRS; CDR2 reads YFSETQ. The CDR3 covers 15 residues. V lost 6 bases and J lost 5, with 17 bases in between.

The rearrangement uses TRBV29-1 and TRBJ2-2; 10 nucleotides line up with TRBD1. Germline loops: CDR1 SQVTM, CDR2 ANQGSEA. The CDR3 spans 15 residues. V lost 5 bases to trimming and J lost 4 bases; unmatched junction nucleotides: 7. The CDR3 loop reads CSVSQGTGVTGELFF. In DNA, the CDR3 is TGCAGCGTTTCTCAAGGGACAGGGGTCACCGGGGAGCTGTTTTTT.

This clonotype was found many times. The chain recombines TRBV29-1 with TRBJ1-1; TRBD1 agrees at 9 bases. This CDR3 spans 14 amino acids. After removal of 5 bases from V and 5 bases from J, the junction contained 9 bases not matched to a gene. Germline-derived CDR1 and CDR2 are SQVTM and ANQGSEA. Here the CDR3 reads CSVPPGQGRTEAFF. The CDR3 nucleotides read TGCAGCGTTCCGCCTGGACAGGGGAGGACTGAAGCTTTCTTT. Supplemented by reference TRBV29-1 and TRBJ1-1, the full variable domain reads SAVISQKPSRDICQRGTSLTIQCQVDSQVTMMFWYRQQPGQSLTLIATANQGSEATYESGFVIDKFPISRPNLTFSTLTVSNMSPEDSSIYLCSVPPGQGRTEAFFGQGTRLTVV.

The genes are TRBV20-1 and TRBJ2-3; D remains unclear. V was trimmed by 3 bases and J by 2 bases, leaving 21 bases between them. There are 17 residues in the CDR3. The germline CDR1 and CDR2 sequences are DFQATT and SNEGSKA (reference sequence). The CDR3, as DNA: TGCAGTGCTAGCCCCTATGACTTGCTGCGGCCCACAGATACGCAGTATTTT. It is translated as CSASPYDLLRPTDTQYF.

This clonotype was counted between two and nine times. The V call is TRBV15, the J call TRBJ2-2; 8 bases match TRBD2. Germline CDR1 and CDR2: LNHNV and YYDKDF (reference sequence). With V trimmed by 4 bases and J by 2 bases, 6 bases remained unmatched. The CDR3 extends over 16 amino acids. CDR3 in DNA: TGTGCCACCAGCACCTACGGGGGGGAAAACACCGGGGAGCTGTTTTTT. It translates to CATSTYGGENTGELFF.

This chain connects TRBV7-3 to TRBJ2-3; D call uncertain. In germline, CDR1 is SGHTA, CDR2 FQGTGA. The CDR3 is 13 amino acids. V was cut by 4 bases and J by 6 bases, with 11 bases left in between. CDR3 DNA sequence: TGTGCCAGCAGCTCCCCTCTGTCGGATACGCAGTATTTT. It yields the protein CASSSPLSDTQYF.

This clonotype was found many times. The gene calls are TRBV10-2 and TRBJ1-5; 8 nucleotides match TRBD1. J was trimmed by 7 bases and V by 4 bases; bases with no gene match: 3. The CDR3 has 13 residues. From germline, CDR1 is WSHSY and CDR2 SAAADI. The CDR3 region is CASSVQGGQPQHF. CDR3 nucleotides: TGCGCCAGCAGTGTACAGGGGGGCCAGCCCCAGCATTTT.

In this sample, this clonotype turned up many times. The J gene is TRBJ2-7, the V gene TRBV10-3; weak D call: TRBD1 (7 bases). CDR3 length: 14 amino acids. V was clipped by 10 bases and J by 8 bases, with 24 bases between them. From germline, CDR1 is ENHRY and CDR2 SYGVKD. CDR3 DNA sequence: TGTGCCAGCAGGGGGGAGCTGAGCTACTCCAAGCAGTACTTC. It translates to CASRGELSYSKQYF.

The chain links TRBV29-1 to TRBJ2-2, with D tentatively TRBD2 (6 bases). In germline, CDR1 is SQVTM, CDR2 ANQGSEA. The CDR3 is 11 amino acids. V lost 7 bases and J 6 bases, leaving 9 bases between the germline ends. CDR3 residues: CSGGLSGELFF. The CDR3 nucleotides are TGCAGCGGCGGACTATCCGGGGAGCTGTTTTTT.

This clonotype has a single count. The rearrangement links TRBV5-3 to TRBJ2-2; 8 nucleotides match TRBD2. TRBV5-3 qualifies as an ORF whose function is uncertain. The J segment lost 6 bases and the V segment lost 8 bases, leaving 21 bases of the junction unmatched. The CDR3 loop spans 18 amino acids. CDR3 bases: TGTGCCAGGGGCCCGGCGGGAGGCGGGGCGGGAGTTTCCGGGGAGCTGTTTTTT. Protein sequence: CARGPAGGGAGVSGELFF.

V and J are TRBV24-1 and TRBJ2-2; 9 positions match TRBD1. Germline trimming cut 3 bases from V and 1 base from J; bases unmatched to any gene: 5. The CDR3 is made up of 17 amino acids. Germline-derived CDR1 and CDR2 are KGHDR and SFDVKD. The CDR3 bases are TGTGCCACCAGTGATACTCGGGACAGGGTGAACACCGGGGAGCTGTTTTTT. It codes for CATSDTRDRVNTGELFF.

This chain joins TRBV5-1 and TRBJ1-5; D uncertain. Germline values: CDR1 SGHRS, CDR2 YFSETQ. CDR3 length equals 14 residues. Trimming stripped 0 bases from V and 1 base from J, with 5 bases between. CDR3 in amino acids: CASSLDASNQPQHF. The CDR3 nucleotides read TGCGCCAGCAGCTTGGATGCGAGCAATCAGCCCCAGCATTTT.

This chain links TRBV20-1 with TRBJ1-6, with D possibly being TRBD1 (5 bases). This CDR3 has 12 residues. CDR1 is DFQATT, CDR2 SNEGSKA, per germline (reference sequence). The V gene lost 1 base and the J gene lost 15 bases, with 13 bases spanning the gap. The CDR3 here is CSARGGRDLLHF. CDR3 in DNA: TGCAGTGCTAGAGGAGGGCGGGACCTCCTCCACTTT.

This clonotype was counted between two and nine times. The genes are TRBV3-1 and TRBJ1-1, with D possibly being TRBD1 (6 bases). CDR1 is LGHDT and CDR2 is YNNKEL in the germline V gene (reference sequence). The V end was cut by 6 bases, the J end by 5 bases, with 19 bases between. The CDR3 runs 15 residues. The CDR3 nucleotides read TGTGCCAGCAGTCCCGTCCCGGCAGGGGTAACTGAAGCTTTCTTT. Residues: CASSPVPAGVTEAFF.

The V and J genes are TRBV9 and TRBJ2-2, with 8 bases matching TRBD1. The V gene end was trimmed by 3 bases and the J gene end by 2 bases; junction bases not matched to a gene: 9. Germline V gene data show CDR1 as SGDLS and CDR2 as YYNGEE. The CDR3 has 17 residues. Here the CDR3 DNA reads TGTGCCAGCAGCGGAACAGGGGGGAATCTTAACACCGGGGAGCTGTTTTTT. Translated, it gives CASSGTGGNLNTGELFF.

The sample holds many counts of this clonotype. The chain has TRBV9 and TRBJ2-7; 9 nucleotides agree with TRBD1. Germline V gene lookup returns CDR1 SGDLS and CDR2 YYNGEE. With 6 bases clipped from V and 4 bases from J, the junction kept 5 bases outside the gene matches. The CDR3 extends over 13 amino acids. The CDR3 nucleotides read TGTGCCAGCACCGGGACAGGGCCATACGAGCAGTACTTC. It is translated as CASTGTGPYEQYF.

The table lists this clonotype with many counts. The chain joins TRBV7-9 to TRBJ2-7, with 8 bases identical to TRBD1. After removal of 4 bases from V and 6 bases from J, the junction contained 14 bases not matched to a gene. CDR1 is SEHNR, CDR2 FQNEAQ, per germline (reference sequence). The length of the CDR3 is 16 residues. The CDR3 protein is CASSSRTGPEIREQYF. DNA of the CDR3: TGTGCCAGCAGCTCTAGGACAGGGCCCGAAATCCGCGAGCAGTACTTC. Full variable domain (rest looked up from reference TRBV7-9 and TRBJ2-7): DTGVSQNPRHKITKRGQNVTFRCDPISEHNRLYWYRQTLGQGPEFLTYFQNEAQLEKSRLLSDRFSAERPKGSFSTLEIQRTEQGDSAMYLCASSSRTGPEIREQYFGPGTRLTVT.

This clonotype was recorded at least ten times. The chain is built from TRBV10-3 and TRBJ2-5; D may be TRBD2 (6 bases). Between the trimmed V and J ends, which lost 10 bases and 4 bases, there was a span of 10 bases. Germline assignment: CDR1 ENHRY and CDR2 SYGVKD. The CDR3 sequence is 11 residues long. The CDR3 DNA is TGTGCCAACGGGGGTGGAGAGACCCAGTACTTC. Translation: CANGGGETQYF.

V gene TRBV12-3 or TRBV12-4 combines with J gene TRBJ1-5; TRBD1 might be the D (6 bases). The germline V and J ends were trimmed by 4 bases and 2 bases, with 12 bases remaining between them. The CDR3 has 15 amino acids. The CDR3, as DNA: TGTGCCAGCAGTTCCCTTCCAGGGGGCAATCAGCCCCAGCATTTT. It translates to CASSSLPGGNQPQHF.

This clonotype was observed a few times. The CDR3, as DNA: TGCAGTGCTAGAGATTCCCAGGGGCCTTTCACAGATACGCAGTATTTT. Translated: CSARDSQGPFTDTQYF. This chain uses TRBV20-1 with TRBJ2-3; tentatively, D is TRBD1 (6 bases). This CDR3 comprises 16 residues. Trimming took off 0 bases at V and 2 bases at J, with 15 bases between the two ends. Germline CDR1 and CDR2: DFQATT and SNEGSKA (reference sequence).

In this sample, this clonotype turned up a few times. The genes are TRBV12-3 or TRBV12-4 and TRBJ1-4; a possible D gene is TRBD1 (5 bases). This CDR3 has 13 amino acids. Trimming cost V 2 bases and J 8 bases, with 9 bases left between them. CDR3: CASSLRGIEKLFF. CDR3 coding DNA: TGTGCCAGCAGTTTAAGGGGAATCGAAAAACTGTTTTTT.

This clonotype has a count of ten or more. The V call is TRBV20-1, the J call TRBJ1-2; a weak D match, TRBD1 (5 bases). Trimming removed 4 bases from V and 4 bases from J, with 7 bases in between. Germline V lookup: CDR1 DFQATT, CDR2 SNEGSKA (reference sequence). The CDR3 length is 11 residues. CDR3 nucleotides: TGCAGTGCTACTGACAGCTATGGCTACACCTTC. It translates to CSATDSYGYTF.

In nucleotides, the CDR3 is TGTGCCATCAGTGAAACTTTGGAGAACTATGGCTACACCTTC. It codes for CAISETLENYGYTF. The rearrangement uses TRBV10-3 and TRBJ1-2; no reliable D call. The CDR3 length is 14 residues. Germline lookup yields CDR1 ENHRY and CDR2 SYGVKD. With 3 bases removed from V and 2 bases from J, the gap between germline ends came to 10 bases.

V usage is TRBV7-3 and J usage is TRBJ2-7; D might be TRBD2 (5 bases). V lost 1 base to trimming and J lost 6 bases, with 13 bases between them. The CDR3 runs to 14 residues. Germline CDR1 reads SGHTA; CDR2 reads FQGTGA. This CDR3 is CASSLNSLDSEQYF. The CDR3 nucleotides are TGTGCCAGCAGCTTAAATTCTTTGGACTCCGAGCAGTACTTC.

The rearrangement uses TRBV29-1 and TRBJ2-1; D perhaps matches TRBD1 (6 bases). Germline CDR1 is SQVTM and CDR2 is ANQGSEA. V was clipped by 6 bases and J by 5 bases, with 23 bases between them. The CDR3 contains 16 residues. The CDR3 DNA reads TGCAGCGTGGAACCCAACAGGGAAAGAAGGCACAATGAGCAGTTCTTC. This codes for CSVEPNRERRHNEQFF.

The CDR3 DNA reads as TGTGCCAGCAGTTACTCGACACAACGAGGGTACAATGAGCAGTTCTTC. Translating gives CASSYSTQRGYNEQFF. The chain combines TRBV6-5 with TRBJ2-1; TRBD2 might be the D (5 bases). This CDR3 comprises 16 residues. Germline CDR1 is MNHEY and CDR2 is SVGAGI. The ends were cut back, 0 bases at V and 4 bases at J, with 13 bases in the middle.

J is TRBJ2-1 and V is TRBV18; the match to TRBD2 covers 10 bases. CDR1 and CDR2 from the germline V gene are KGHSH and LQKENI. The length of the CDR3 is 15 residues. With V trimmed by 0 bases and J by 7 bases, 3 bases remained unmatched. The CDR3 here is CASSPPASGSNEQFF. CDR3 in DNA: TGTGCCAGCTCACCACCGGCTAGCGGGAGTAATGAGCAGTTCTTC. Drawing the rest from reference TRBV18 and TRBJ2-1, the complete variable domain is NAGVMQNPRHLVRRRGQEARLRCSPMKGHSHVYWYRQLPEEGLKFMVYLQKENIIDESGMPKERFSAEFPKEGPSILRIQQVVRGDSAAYFCASSPPASGSNEQFFGPGTRLTVL.

V is TRBV28 and J is TRBJ1-2, with a tentative D call TRBD1 (6 bases). V was pared by 6 bases and J by 4 bases, with 12 bases between. This CDR3 comprises 13 residues. Germline-derived CDR1 and CDR2 are MDHEN and SYDVKM. The CDR3 loop reads CASSSGQLYGYTF. The DNA of the CDR3 is TGTGCCAGCAGCTCTGGACAGCTCTATGGCTACACCTTC.